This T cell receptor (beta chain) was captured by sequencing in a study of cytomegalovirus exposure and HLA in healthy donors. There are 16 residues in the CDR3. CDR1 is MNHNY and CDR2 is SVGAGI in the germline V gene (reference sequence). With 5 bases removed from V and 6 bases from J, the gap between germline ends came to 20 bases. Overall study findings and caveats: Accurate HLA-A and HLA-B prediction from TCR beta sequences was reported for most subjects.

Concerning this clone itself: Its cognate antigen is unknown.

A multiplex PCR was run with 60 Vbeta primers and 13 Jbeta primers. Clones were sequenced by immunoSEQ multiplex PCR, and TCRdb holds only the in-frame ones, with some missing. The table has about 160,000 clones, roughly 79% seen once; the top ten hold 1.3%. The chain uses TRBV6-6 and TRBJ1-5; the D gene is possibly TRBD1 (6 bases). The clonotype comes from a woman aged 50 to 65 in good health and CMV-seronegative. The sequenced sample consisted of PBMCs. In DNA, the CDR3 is TGTGCCAGCAGTCCGGCAACAGGGATTGGCTCTCAGCCCCAGCATTTT. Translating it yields CASSPATGIGSQPQHF.